This TCR beta chain was recovered during a study of blood T cell repertoires in COVID-19. Study overall: Sites across the United States, Italy and Spain contributed samples from acute and convalescent COVID-19.

In germline, CDR1 is SGHAT, CDR2 FQNNGV. V was trimmed by 10 bases and J by 5 bases, leaving 20 bases between them. The CDR3 consists of 14 residues. Only in-frame clones appear in the TCRdb table, and some are missing; sequencing was by immunoSEQ multiplex PCR. The table lists about 140,000 clones, approximately 78% of them singletons. This sequence originates from a woman of 80 years or more with acute or convalescent COVID-19. The source material was peripheral blood. J is TRBJ1-2 and V is TRBV11-2, with D unresolved. Here the CDR3 DNA reads TGTGCCACCCAACCCGGGGTGGCCACATATGGCTACACCTTC. This sequence encodes CATQPGVATYGYTF.